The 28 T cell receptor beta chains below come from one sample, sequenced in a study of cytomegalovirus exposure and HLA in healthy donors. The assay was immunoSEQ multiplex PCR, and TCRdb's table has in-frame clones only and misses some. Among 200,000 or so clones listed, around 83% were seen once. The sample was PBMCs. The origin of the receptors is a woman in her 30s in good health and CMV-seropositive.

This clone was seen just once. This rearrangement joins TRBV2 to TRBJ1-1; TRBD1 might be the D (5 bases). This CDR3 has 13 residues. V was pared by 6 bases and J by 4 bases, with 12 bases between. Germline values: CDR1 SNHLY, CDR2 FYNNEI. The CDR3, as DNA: TGTGCCAGCAGGAGTTCCGGGGGCACTGAAGCTTTCTTT. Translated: CASRSSGGTEAFF.

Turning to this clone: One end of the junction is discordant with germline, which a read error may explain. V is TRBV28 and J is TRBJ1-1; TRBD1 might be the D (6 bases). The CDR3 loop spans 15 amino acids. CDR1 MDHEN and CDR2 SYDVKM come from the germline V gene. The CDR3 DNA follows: TGTGCCACCAGTGGGTGGGGGCCGCCGAACACTGAAGCTTTCTTT. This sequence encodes CATSGWGPPNTEAFF.

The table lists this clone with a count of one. The CDR3 sequence: CASSPPGQGAMSYGYTF. The DNA for the CDR3 is TGTGCCAGCTCACCACCGGGACAGGGGGCCATGAGCTATGGCTACACCTTC. The chain employs TRBV18 and TRBJ1-2; 12 bases are a match to TRBD1. V gave up 0 bases and J gave up 4 bases; unmatched junction bases: 6. This CDR3 comprises 17 residues. The germline gives CDR1 KGHSH, CDR2 LQKENI.

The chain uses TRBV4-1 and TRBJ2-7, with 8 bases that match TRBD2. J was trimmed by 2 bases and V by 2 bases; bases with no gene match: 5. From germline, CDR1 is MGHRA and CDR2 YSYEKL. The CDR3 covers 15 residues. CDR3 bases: TGCGCCAGCAGCCAACATAGCGGGACAACCTACGAGCAGTACTTC. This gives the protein CASSQHSGTTYEQYF.

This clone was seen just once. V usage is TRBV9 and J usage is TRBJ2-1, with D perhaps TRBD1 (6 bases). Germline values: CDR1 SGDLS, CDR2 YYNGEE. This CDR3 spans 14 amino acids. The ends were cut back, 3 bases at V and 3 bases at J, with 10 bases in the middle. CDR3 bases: TGTGCCAGCAGCGCGCAGGGGCTCTACAATGAGCAGTTCTTC. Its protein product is CASSAQGLYNEQFF.

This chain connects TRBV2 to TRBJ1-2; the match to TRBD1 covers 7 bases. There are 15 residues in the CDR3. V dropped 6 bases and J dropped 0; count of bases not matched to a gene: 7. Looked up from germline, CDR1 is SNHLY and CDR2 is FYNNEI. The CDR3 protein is CASSADRASNYGYTF. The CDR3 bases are TGTGCCAGCAGCGCCGACAGGGCCTCTAACTATGGCTACACCTTC.

This CDR3 is CASSDHGNEQFF. DNA of the CDR3: TGTGCCAGCAGTGATCACGGCAATGAGCAGTTCTTC. The chain combines TRBV2 with TRBJ2-1, with D hard to call. This CDR3 spans 12 amino acids. From germline, CDR1 is SNHLY and CDR2 FYNNEI. The V and J ends lost 3 bases and 6 bases respectively, with 6 bases between them.

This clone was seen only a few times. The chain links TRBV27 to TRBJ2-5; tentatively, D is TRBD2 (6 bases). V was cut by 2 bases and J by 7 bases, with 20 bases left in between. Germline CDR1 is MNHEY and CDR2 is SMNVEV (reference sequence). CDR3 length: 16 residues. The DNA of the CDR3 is TGTGCCAGCAGTTTAGTCGGGAGCGGACCTCAGTGGACCCAGTACTTC. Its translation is CASSLVGSGPQWTQYF.

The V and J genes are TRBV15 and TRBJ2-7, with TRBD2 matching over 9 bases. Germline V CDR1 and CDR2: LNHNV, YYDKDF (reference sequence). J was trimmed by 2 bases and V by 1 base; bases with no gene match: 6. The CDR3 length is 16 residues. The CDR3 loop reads CATSRVPGLATYEQYF. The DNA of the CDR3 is TGTGCCACCAGCAGAGTCCCGGGACTAGCCACCTACGAGCAGTACTTC.

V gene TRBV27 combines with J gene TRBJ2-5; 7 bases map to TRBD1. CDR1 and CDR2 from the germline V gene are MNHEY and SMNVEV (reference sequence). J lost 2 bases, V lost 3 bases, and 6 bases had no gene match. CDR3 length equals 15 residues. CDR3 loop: CASSFAGDSQETQYF. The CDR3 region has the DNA TGTGCCAGCAGTTTCGCCGGGGACAGTCAAGAGACCCAGTACTTC.

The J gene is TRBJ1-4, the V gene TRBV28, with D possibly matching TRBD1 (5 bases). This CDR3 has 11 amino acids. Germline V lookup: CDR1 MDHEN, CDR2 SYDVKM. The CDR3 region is CAGGVAEKLFF. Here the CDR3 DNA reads TGTGCTGGGGGGGTGGCTGAAAAACTGTTTTTT.

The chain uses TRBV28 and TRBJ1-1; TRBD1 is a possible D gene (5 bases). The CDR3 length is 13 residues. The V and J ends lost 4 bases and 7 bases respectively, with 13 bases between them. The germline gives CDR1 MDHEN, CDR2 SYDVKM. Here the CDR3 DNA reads TGTGCCAGCAGTTCTATTGACAGACTTGAAGCTTTCTTT. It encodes CASSSIDRLEAFF.

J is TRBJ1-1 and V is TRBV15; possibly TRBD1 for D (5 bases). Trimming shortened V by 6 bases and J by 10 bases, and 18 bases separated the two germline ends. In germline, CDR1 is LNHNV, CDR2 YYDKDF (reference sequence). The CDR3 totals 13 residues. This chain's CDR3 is CATRDGPKGIAFF. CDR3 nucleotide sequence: TGTGCCACCAGGGACGGGCCAAAGGGGATAGCTTTCTTT.

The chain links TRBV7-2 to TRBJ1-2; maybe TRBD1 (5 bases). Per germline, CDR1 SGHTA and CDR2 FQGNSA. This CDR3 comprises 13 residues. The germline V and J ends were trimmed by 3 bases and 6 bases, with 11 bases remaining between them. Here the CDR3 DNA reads TGTGCCAGCAGCTTTTCGGGGGTTCATGGCTACACCTTC. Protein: CASSFSGVHGYTF.

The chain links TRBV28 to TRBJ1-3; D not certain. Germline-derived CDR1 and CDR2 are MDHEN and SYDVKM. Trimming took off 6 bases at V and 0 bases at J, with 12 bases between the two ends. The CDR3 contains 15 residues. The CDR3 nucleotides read TGTGCCAGCAGAGCCGATGCCACCTCTGGAAACACCATATATTTT. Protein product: CASRADATSGNTIYF.

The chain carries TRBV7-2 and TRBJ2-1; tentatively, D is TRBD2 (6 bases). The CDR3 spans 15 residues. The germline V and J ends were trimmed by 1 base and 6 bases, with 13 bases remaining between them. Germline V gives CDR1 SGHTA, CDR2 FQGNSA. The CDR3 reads CASSLVGLAFNEQFF. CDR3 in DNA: TGTGCCAGCAGCTTAGTAGGGCTAGCGTTCAATGAGCAGTTCTTC.

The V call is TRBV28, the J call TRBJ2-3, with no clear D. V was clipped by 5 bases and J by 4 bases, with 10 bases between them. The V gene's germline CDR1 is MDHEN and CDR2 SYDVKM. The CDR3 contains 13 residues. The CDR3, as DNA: TGTGCCAGCAGTCCTACCGCCCCAGATACGCAGTATTTT. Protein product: CASSPTAPDTQYF.

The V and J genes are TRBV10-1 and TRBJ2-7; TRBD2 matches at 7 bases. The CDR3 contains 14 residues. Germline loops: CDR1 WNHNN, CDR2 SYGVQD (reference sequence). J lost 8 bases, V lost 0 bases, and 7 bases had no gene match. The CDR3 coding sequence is TGCGCCAGCAGTGAGTCAGGACTAGACTTCAAGCAGTACTTC. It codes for CASSESGLDFKQYF.

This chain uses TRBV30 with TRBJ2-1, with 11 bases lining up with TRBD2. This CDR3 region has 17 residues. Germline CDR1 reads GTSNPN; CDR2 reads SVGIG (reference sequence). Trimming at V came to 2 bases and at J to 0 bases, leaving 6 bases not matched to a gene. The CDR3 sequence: CAWSPIAGGNSYNEQFF. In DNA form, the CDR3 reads TGTGCCTGGAGTCCTATAGCGGGAGGGAACTCCTACAATGAGCAGTTCTTC.

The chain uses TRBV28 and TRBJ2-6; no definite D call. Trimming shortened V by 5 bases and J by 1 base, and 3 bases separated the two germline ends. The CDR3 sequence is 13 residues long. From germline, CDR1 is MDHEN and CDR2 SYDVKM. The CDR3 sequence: CASSPSGANVLTF. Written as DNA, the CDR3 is TGTGCCAGCAGTCCATCTGGGGCCAACGTCCTGACTTTC.

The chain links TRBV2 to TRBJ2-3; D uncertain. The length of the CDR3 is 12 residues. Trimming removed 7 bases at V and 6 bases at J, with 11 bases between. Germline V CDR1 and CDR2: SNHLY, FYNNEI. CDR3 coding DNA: TGTGCCAGCACCGACACATGGGATACGCAGTATTTT. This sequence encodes CASTDTWDTQYF.

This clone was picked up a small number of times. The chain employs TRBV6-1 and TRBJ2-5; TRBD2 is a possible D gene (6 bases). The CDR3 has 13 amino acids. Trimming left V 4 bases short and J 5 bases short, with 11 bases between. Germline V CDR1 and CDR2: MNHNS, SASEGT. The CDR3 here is CASSGREGETQYF. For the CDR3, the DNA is TGTGCCAGCAGTGGGCGGGAAGGGGAGACCCAGTACTTC.

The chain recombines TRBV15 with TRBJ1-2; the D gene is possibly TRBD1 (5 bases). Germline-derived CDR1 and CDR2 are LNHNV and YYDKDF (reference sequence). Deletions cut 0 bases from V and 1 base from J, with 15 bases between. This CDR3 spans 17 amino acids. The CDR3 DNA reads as TGTGCCACCAGCAGAGATCGTATACAGGCCCTTAACTATGGCTACACCTTC. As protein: CATSRDRIQALNYGYTF.

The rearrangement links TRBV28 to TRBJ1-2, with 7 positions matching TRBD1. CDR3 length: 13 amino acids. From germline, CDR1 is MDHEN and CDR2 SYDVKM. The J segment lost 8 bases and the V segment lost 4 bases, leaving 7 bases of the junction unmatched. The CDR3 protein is CASSYEGARGYTF. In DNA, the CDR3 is TGTGCCAGCAGTTACGAGGGGGCGCGGGGCTACACCTTC.

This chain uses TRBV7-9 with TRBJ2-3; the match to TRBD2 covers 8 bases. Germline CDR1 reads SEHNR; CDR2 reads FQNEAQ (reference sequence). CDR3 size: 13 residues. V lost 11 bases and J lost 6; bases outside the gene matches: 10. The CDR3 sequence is CAGTSGSLDTQYF. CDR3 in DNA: TGTGCCGGAACGAGCGGGAGCCTTGATACGCAGTATTTT.

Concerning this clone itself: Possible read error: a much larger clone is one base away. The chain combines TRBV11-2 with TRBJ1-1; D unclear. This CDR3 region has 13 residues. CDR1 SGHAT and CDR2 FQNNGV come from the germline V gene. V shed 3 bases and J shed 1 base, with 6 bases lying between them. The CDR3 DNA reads TGTGCCAGCAGCTTGGGGAGGAACACTGAAGCTTTCTTT. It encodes CASSLGRNTEAFF.

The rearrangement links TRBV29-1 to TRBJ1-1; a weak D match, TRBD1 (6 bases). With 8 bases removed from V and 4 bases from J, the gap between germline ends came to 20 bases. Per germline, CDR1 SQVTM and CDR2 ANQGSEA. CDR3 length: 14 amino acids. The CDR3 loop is CSILRGGSGTEAFF. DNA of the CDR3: TGCAGCATATTAAGAGGGGGTTCGGGCACTGAAGCTTTCTTT.

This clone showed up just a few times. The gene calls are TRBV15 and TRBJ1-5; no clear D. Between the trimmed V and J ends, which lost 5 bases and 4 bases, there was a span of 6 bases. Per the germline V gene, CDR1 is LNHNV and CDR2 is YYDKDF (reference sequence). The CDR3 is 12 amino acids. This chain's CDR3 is CATSGINQPQHF. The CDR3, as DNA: TGTGCCACCAGCGGCATAAATCAGCCCCAGCATTTT.